This entry is about one T cell receptor (beta chain). CDR3 length: 15 residues. Trimming removed 1 base from V and 3 bases from J, with 11 bases in between. The germline V gene encodes CDR1 LGHDT and CDR2 YNNKEL (reference sequence). A second PCR, run for roughly 7 to 12 cycles, used a sample-barcoded 5' primer plus a J-beta primer mix. Every individual sample yielded 3 million or more paired-end reads (each containing CDR3). TCRdb re-called the 5' RACE reads with MiXCR, one entry per CDR3 protein. The table lists around 800,000 distinct CDR3 sequences, around 62% of them singletons. The data stem from a study of blood T cells in healthy people across ages.

Input material: blood. This TCR came from a man aged 25-45 years in good health. The chain links TRBV3-1 to TRBJ2-3, with D possibly being TRBD2 (5 bases). The CDR3: CASSQVPAETDTQYF. In DNA, the CDR3 is TGTGCCAGCAGCCAAGTCCCAGCGGAGACAGATACGCAGTATTTT.